The next 23 T cell receptor beta chains were all read from a single sample in a study of cytomegalovirus exposure and HLA in healthy donors. Both 60 Vbeta primers and 13 Jbeta primers went into the PCR. Using immunoSEQ multiplex PCR, the repertoire was profiled, and TCRdb retains in-frame clones only, with some absent. The sample records over 90,000 clones, roughly 70% being singletons. Sequencing was performed on PBMCs. The receptors shown here come from a woman aged 50 to 60 in good health and CMV-seropositive.

By sample fraction, this clone is medium-sized. This sequence joins TRBV2 and TRBJ1-5, with D perhaps TRBD1 (5 bases). Trimming left V 4 bases short and J 8 bases short, with 12 bases between. CDR1 is SNHLY, CDR2 FYNNEI, per germline. The CDR3 consists of 13 residues. The chain's CDR3 is CASSVAGRKPQHF. The CDR3 coding sequence is TGTGCCAGCAGTGTTGCAGGGAGGAAGCCCCAGCATTTT.

The gene calls are TRBV27 and TRBJ1-6; D might be TRBD1 (6 bases). V gave up 2 bases and J gave up 7 bases, with 9 bases separating them. The V gene's germline CDR1 is MNHEY and CDR2 SMNVEV (reference sequence). The CDR3 runs to 14 residues. The CDR3 sequence: CASSLVTGNSPLHF. The CDR3 region has the DNA TGTGCCAGCAGTTTAGTGACAGGCAATTCACCCCTCCACTTT.

V usage is TRBV9 and J usage is TRBJ1-3; D unresolved. The CDR3 is 15 amino acids. The V end was cut by 0 bases, the J end by 0 bases, with 7 bases between. CDR1 is SGDLS, CDR2 YYNGEE, per germline. The CDR3 loop reads CASSVGHDSGNTIYF. The CDR3 DNA reads as TGTGCCAGCAGCGTAGGACACGACTCTGGAAACACCATATATTTT.

This clone was seen a handful of times. The chain uses TRBV9 and TRBJ1-2; TRBD1 matches 8 bases. The CDR3 covers 15 residues. CDR1 is SGDLS and CDR2 is YYNGEE in the germline V gene. J lost 3 bases, V lost 2 bases, and 6 bases had no gene match. CDR3 region: CASSVETGEYYGYTF. The CDR3 bases are TGTGCCAGCAGCGTCGAGACAGGGGAATACTATGGCTACACCTTC.

The chain carries TRBV11-2 and TRBJ1-2; D is perhaps TRBD1 (5 bases). The germline V gene has CDR1 SGHAT and CDR2 FQNNGV. This CDR3 contains 11 residues. V was trimmed by 2 bases and J by 7 bases, leaving 5 bases between them. The CDR3: CASSLQGGYTF. The CDR3 DNA sequence: TGTGCCAGCAGCTTACAGGGTGGCTACACCTTC.

The chain links TRBV28 to TRBJ1-1, with D maybe TRBD1 (5 bases). In germline, CDR1 is MDHEN, CDR2 SYDVKM. V lost 5 bases and J 0 bases, leaving 13 bases between the germline ends. This CDR3 has 15 residues. CDR3 nucleotide sequence: TGTGCCAGCAGTCCCCCCGGGGGGTTGAACACTGAAGCTTTCTTT. Its protein product is CASSPPGGLNTEAFF.

This clone was counted only a few times. The rearrangement uses TRBV18 and TRBJ2-5, with D unresolved. The CDR3 spans 14 residues. Germline V lookup: CDR1 KGHSH, CDR2 LQKENI. Deletions cut 2 bases from V and 0 bases from J, with 7 bases between. The CDR3 DNA reads as TGTGCCAGCTCACCAGCGCCTTACCAAGAGACCCAGTACTTC. Its translation: CASSPAPYQETQYF.

The chain has TRBV4-2 and TRBJ2-5; D is undetermined. The tail of the sequence fits TRBJ2-7 better, so the J call may be wrong. This CDR3 region has 14 residues. Germline V gives CDR1 LGHNA, CDR2 YNFKEQ. For the CDR3, the DNA is TGTGCCAGCAGCCAAGATCTTGGGCCCTACGAGCAGTACTTC. It translates to CASSQDLGPYEQYF.

The chain combines TRBV9 with TRBJ2-7; the match to TRBD2 covers 7 bases. The length of the CDR3 is 15 residues. Germline assignment: CDR1 SGDLS and CDR2 YYNGEE. V trimming: 0 bases; J trimming: 2 bases; junction bases outside the gene matches: 5. For the CDR3, the DNA is TGTGCCAGCAGCGTAGGGCTAGCGGAAACCTACGAGCAGTACTTC. Translated: CASSVGLAETYEQYF.

This chain connects TRBV19 to TRBJ2-3, with 7 bases matching TRBD2. Trimming cost V 6 bases and J 0 bases; bases outside gene matches: 6. This CDR3 comprises 15 residues. Germline V lookup: CDR1 LNHDA, CDR2 SQIVND (reference sequence). CDR3 amino acids: CASRPLAASTDTQYF. CDR3 sequence (DNA): TGTGCCAGTAGGCCCCTAGCGGCTAGCACAGATACGCAGTATTTT.

This clone came up once. This chain uses TRBV7-6 with TRBJ2-1, with 14 bases matching TRBD2. The J segment lost 0 bases and the V segment lost 4 bases, leaving 5 bases of the junction unmatched. CDR1 and CDR2 from the germline V gene are SGHVS and FNYEAQ. The CDR3 spans 18 residues. The CDR3 DNA is TGTGCCAGCAGCTCAACCGGGACTAGCGGGAGCTCCTACAATGAGCAGTTCTTC. This encodes CASSSTGTSGSSYNEQFF.

The V and J genes are TRBV9 and TRBJ2-3; 8 positions agree with TRBD2. This CDR3 is 15 amino acids long. V lost 2 bases, J lost 6 bases, and 8 bases stayed unmatched. Germline CDR1 reads SGDLS; CDR2 reads YYNGEE. CDR3 region: CASSVGSGIMDTQYF. CDR3 coding DNA: TGTGCCAGCAGCGTGGGTAGCGGGATTATGGATACGCAGTATTTT.

V gene TRBV27 combines with J gene TRBJ2-5; 13 nucleotides agree with TRBD2. With V trimmed by 4 bases and J by 5 bases, 7 bases remained unmatched. The CDR3 loop spans 16 amino acids. CDR1 is MNHEY, CDR2 SMNVEV, per germline (reference sequence). The CDR3, as DNA: TGTGCCAGCAGTTCCAGGACTAGCGGGAGTTCGGAGACCCAGTACTTC. Protein: CASSSRTSGSSETQYF.

The chain employs TRBV28 and TRBJ1-6; TRBD1 agrees at 11 bases. The CDR3 runs 14 residues. The ends lost 5 bases at V and 7 bases at J; junction bases unmatched: 1. The germline V gene encodes CDR1 MDHEN and CDR2 SYDVKM. The DNA of the CDR3 is TGTGCCAGCAGTGGGACAGGGGGGAATTCACCCCTCCACTTT. Translating gives CASSGTGGNSPLHF.

V gene TRBV6-7 combines with J gene TRBJ2-3, with D possibly being TRBD1 (5 bases). TRBV6-7 is recorded as an ORF, its role being uncertain. The CDR3 is 16 amino acids. V dropped 8 bases and J dropped 2 bases, with 20 bases sitting between them. The CDR3 sequence is CASLRPDTGFTDTQYF. The CDR3 DNA reads as TGTGCCAGCCTCAGGCCGGACACAGGATTCACAGATACGCAGTATTTT.

The rearrangement links TRBV9 to TRBJ2-4; TRBD2 might be the D (6 bases). This CDR3 has 14 amino acids. Looked up from germline, CDR1 is SGDLS and CDR2 is YYNGEE. Trimming shortened V by 3 bases and J by 9 bases, and 16 bases separated the two germline ends. The CDR3 region is CASSGSGEEGIQYF. CDR3 sequence (DNA): TGTGCCAGCAGCGGGTCTGGGGAGGAAGGCATTCAGTACTTC.

The chain is built from TRBV10-3 and TRBJ2-7; possibly TRBD1 for D (5 bases). The CDR3 covers 13 residues. Per the germline V gene, CDR1 is ENHRY and CDR2 is SYGVKD. The V and J ends lost 2 bases and 6 bases respectively, with 11 bases between them. The chain's CDR3 is CAISELQQGEQYF. The CDR3 region has the DNA TGTGCCATCAGTGAGCTGCAGCAGGGCGAGCAGTACTTC.

This chain joins TRBV7-9 and TRBJ2-1; 11 nucleotides agree with TRBD2. The CDR3 runs 16 residues. CDR1 is SEHNR and CDR2 is FQNEAQ in the germline V gene (reference sequence). The J segment lost 7 bases and the V segment lost 2 bases, leaving 7 bases of the junction unmatched. The CDR3 DNA sequence: TGTGCCAGCAGCTTACACCGACTAGCGGGACTTAATGAGCAGTTCTTC. Translated: CASSLHRLAGLNEQFF.

The chain couples TRBV10-3 to TRBJ1-1; 9 bases are shared with TRBD1. The CDR3 contains 15 residues. Trimming took 3 bases from V and 1 from J; bases not matched to a gene: 3. The germline CDR1 and CDR2 sequences are ENHRY and SYGVKD. CDR3 region: CAISDGTGWNTEAFF. CDR3 nucleotide sequence: TGTGCCATCAGTGACGGGACAGGGTGGAACACTGAAGCTTTCTTT.

V is TRBV12-5 and J is TRBJ2-7, with D maybe TRBD1 (6 bases). In germline, CDR1 is LGHNT, CDR2 FRNRAP. Trimming took 2 bases from V and 7 from J, leaving 6 bases between them. This CDR3 is 11 amino acids long. CDR3 residues: CASGLRGEQYF. In DNA form, the CDR3 reads TGTGCTAGTGGTTTGAGGGGGGAGCAGTACTTC. The variable domain in full, with the rest retrieved from reference TRBV12-5 and TRBJ2-7, is DARVTQTPRHKVTEMGQEVTMRCQPILGHNTVFWYRQTMMQGLELLAYFRNRAPLDDSGMPKDRFSAEMPDATLATLKIQPSEPRDSAVYFCASGLRGEQYFGPGTRLTVT.

This chain links TRBV2 with TRBJ2-1, with 9 bases that match TRBD2. This CDR3 spans 17 amino acids. J gave up 0 bases and V 2 bases, and 5 bases lay outside the gene matches. Germline CDR1 SNHLY, CDR2 FYNNEI. The CDR3 nucleotides are TGTGCCAGCAGTGAAAGCGGGAGGCTTATCTCCTACAATGAGCAGTTCTTC. Translated, it gives CASSESGRLISYNEQFF.

The chain uses TRBV10-3 and TRBJ2-3, with 7 bases identical to TRBD1. This CDR3 has 17 residues. V was clipped by 2 bases and J by 5 bases; unmatched bases: 13. The V gene's germline CDR1 is ENHRY and CDR2 SYGVKD. The CDR3 nucleotides read TGTGCCATCAGTGAGGCGGTAGGGGGCCTTTGGGGAGATACGCAGTATTTT. This codes for CAISEAVGGLWGDTQYF.

The chain couples TRBV29-1 to TRBJ2-7, with 7 nucleotides matching TRBD2. This CDR3 has 13 amino acids. Per germline, CDR1 SQVTM and CDR2 ANQGSEA. V shed 6 bases and J 0 bases; nucleotides not matched to a gene: 5. The CDR3 reads CSVRREGSYEQYF. The CDR3 DNA is TGCAGCGTCCGGAGGGAGGGCTCCTACGAGCAGTACTTC.